This T cell receptor (beta chain) was identified during a study of cytomegalovirus exposure and HLA in healthy donors (dated by TCRdb to 2016 to 2017). For context, the study as a whole: In an earlier analysis of approximately 500 of the donors, 250 to 300 Gb of sequence data and 90 million to 120 million unique TCR beta sequences from about 179 million T cells were reported. Among about 400 genotyped donors of the cohort, an average of roughly 230,000 unique TCR beta nucleotide sequences was sequenced per donor, of which about 20% were non-productive. Every discovery cohort repertoire had been produced on one sequencing platform. A later genetic analysis took genome-wide SNP genotypes for about 55% of the roughly 700 donors and used that subset as a discovery cohort. Using immunosequencing, the study profiled T cell repertoires from approximately 700 subjects and related those repertoires to cytomegalovirus serostatus. A handful of DR-DQ haplotypes were treated as single units for association and clustering because of strong linkage in the cohort. Among the roughly 410 genotyped donors, approximately 76% belonged to the genetic ancestry cluster associated with self-reported Caucasian donors. An earlier analysis of 450 to 750 of the donors used high-throughput TCR beta sequencing to judge whether each TCR beta V gene segment behaved as functional or pseudogenic. The later analysis used no new phenotypic data to find candidate immune exposures, relying instead on TCR beta sequences and their occurrence across donors. Donor age, sex, ethnicity and CMV serostatus were collected together with the repertoire data. A separate validation cohort of approximately 120 different subjects was used in addition to the approximately 670-subject first cohort. A later analysis re-analyzed previously published TCR beta repertoires from about 730 donors and added high-resolution HLA genotyping to study TCR occurrence patterns. The study aimed to test whether cataloging public T cell receptors could reveal signatures of past pathogen exposure. Approximately 310 gigabases of sequencing data and roughly 90 million unique TCR sequences were included in an early release covering about 620 HLA-typed donors. Typing coverage differed by locus: A, B, C, DRB1 and DQB1 were typed in about 620-640 donors, DQA1 in about 550, DPA1 in 600 to 610, and DPB1 in 400 to 480. Both class I and class II loci were covered by HLA typing, at four-digit resolution. High-throughput TCR immunosequencing, statistical association of individual TCRs with disease status, and machine learning were combined to predict cytomegalovirus infection status. Broader findings and caveats from the paper: According to the authors, the approach could potentially be generalized to other disease states and immunological phenotypes. A total of 150 to 200 TCR beta chains were listed by the study as associated with cytomegalovirus. In an earlier analysis of some 640 of the donors, most TCR beta V segments were observed in productive rearrangements about 90% or about 30% of the time, broadly matching IMGT annotations. Because the 87-base-pair reads could not distinguish some IMGT-functional V segments, including TRBV6-2 and TRBV6-3, those segments were excluded. The classifier was reported to diagnose cytomegalovirus status with high specificity and sensitivity in both the original and validation cohorts. Several of the top co-occurrence clusters appeared to be linked to parvovirus B19, influenza, CMV and Epstein-Barr virus, according to a later analysis. A further reported finding was that TCR beta sequences accurately predicted the HLA-A and HLA-B alleles for most subjects in the first cohort. In a later genetic analysis, a missense DCLRE1C variant was associated with V-gene and J-gene trimming of TCR beta chains, and the association was replicated in an independent cohort. Most TCR sequences were observed very rarely across donors, whereas some public TCRs were present in many individuals. Because HLA typing was unavailable for some donors at each locus, only the typed subset was used in association tests. At a false discovery rate of 0.05, a later analysis linked roughly 17,000 TCR beta sequences to specific HLA alleles. A cluster of highly shared sequence variants was judged likely to be a technical artifact of the sequencing pipeline. In a later analysis, TCR association rates were found to vary across HLA loci, with the most associated TCRs seen for DRB1 alleles and the fewest for HLA-C alleles. For the cohort, immune exposure information was limited to CMV serostatus. In a later genetic analysis, fewer N-insertions in productive TCRs were reported among donors in an Asian-associated ancestry cluster than the roughly 700-donor mean. In a later analysis, HLA-associated TCR beta chains were found to be more clonally expanded and to have lower generation probabilities than equally common non-associated chains. When HLA alleles, especially DR and DQ, strongly co-occurred, TCR associations were difficult to assign to individual alleles. Correlated functional status among segregating V segments might reflect linkage disequilibrium, but an unknown experimental factor could not be ruled out. In a later analysis, most CMV-associated TCR beta chains were found to appear HLA-restricted, with HLA associations seemingly driven largely by CMV exposure. Presence/absence analyses assumed roughly uniform sequencing depth across donors, an assumption that may not hold. The earlier analysis of some 540 of the donors excluded about 16 rarely observed V segments, including chromosome 9 orphons, because counts were too low. In this cohort, only TCR beta chains were sequenced, and detectable features were limited by the absence of alpha or paired-chain data. Three of the identified cytomegalovirus-associated TCR beta chains were confirmed in vitro to be specific for cytomegalovirus antigens.

Library creation used the immunoSEQ multiplex PCR assay. For the multiplex PCR, a mixture combining 60 forward primers for TCR Vbeta segments and 13 reverse primers for TCR Jbeta segments was used. The CDR3 region of rearranged TCR beta genes was amplified from genomic DNA by a multiplex PCR assay. The amplified TCR beta libraries were sequenced on the Illumina HiSeq System as 87-base-pair reads. On the authors' methods: In a later analysis, tens of millions of unique TCR beta chains were counted across the 500 to 700 repertoires, and approximately 9.9 million of these chains were shared by at least two donors. A nearest-neighbor algorithm error-corrected the raw reads and collapsed the reads into unique sequences, merging closely related sequences to remove PCR and sequencing errors. V, D and J gene segments were assigned by aligning CDR3 sequences to IMGT reference sequences. For a sequence to be retained, a match of at least six nucleotides to both a V gene segment and a J gene segment was required. A rearrangement was called productive if the CDR3 had no stop codons and remained in frame with V and J, and every other rearrangement was called non-productive. Following IMGT convention, CDR3 was defined as the stretch from the second conserved V-encoded cysteine up to the conserved J-encoded phenylalanine. The earlier analysis of about 530 of the donors excluded any sequence lacking an unambiguous match to a single V gene segment. An earlier analysis of about 590 of the donors classified V segments as functional when productive rearrangements were above 56.7% and as segregating when the standard deviation between donors was above 5%. A statistical classification framework was built for diagnosing cytomegalovirus status from the catalog of TCR beta chain sequences. A later analysis assigned V and J genes by comparing TCR nucleotide sequences with IMGT/GENE-DB human TR gene sequences. The TCRdist pipeline was used in a later analysis to assign CDR3 sequences and most-parsimonious VDJ recombination scenarios. In a later analysis, each TCR beta chain was defined by its CDR3 amino acid sequence together with its V-gene family, and reads lacking a unique V-gene family were excluded. A later analysis removed nearly 600 highly shared, low-generation-probability nucleotide sequences to deal with suspected cross-contamination and a sequencing artifact. A later analysis calculated a clonal expansion index for each public chain from normalized within-repertoire ranks of inferred template counts. A later analysis computed generation probabilities with a VDJ recombination model fitted to out-of-frame rearrangements, and checked the results against IGoR. A later analysis scored TCR-TCR, TCR-HLA and TCR-CMV co-occurrence with hypergeometric tests, applying a repertoire-size bias correction to TCR pairs. To estimate false discovery rates, a later analysis permuted the HLA or CMV assignments 20 times. In a later analysis, co-occurring TCRs were grouped using DBSCAN, with TCRdist sequence similarity added in when clustering inside HLA-allele-positive subsets. Repertoires with fewer than 30,000 or more than 120,000 public chains, plus five repertoires with anomalous nucleotide sharing, were excluded from co-occurrence clustering. As stored in TCRdb, this immuneACCESS dataset retains in-frame rearrangements with V and J assigned. A fraction of the clones does not appear; measured against another copy, unresolved V genes explain less than half of the discrepancy, and the remainder lacks a known reason. That table gives V, J and clone size, and the DNA gave D and trimming. The sample contains about 140,000 clones, 55% to 80% of them found a single time. The ten biggest clones cover over 1% of the sample.

The cohort comprised more than 550 healthy bone marrow donors. Cohort members were all nominally healthy when sampled, although unrecorded immune exposures were likely present. The donor tested CMV seronegative, placing the donor among the 350 to 400 seronegative members of the cohort. Every donor gave a peripheral blood sample, and the peripheral blood mononuclear cells from that sample were used for TCR beta sequencing. Genomic DNA extraction from the blood cell samples was performed with the Qiagen DNeasy Blood Extraction Kit. In regard to this clone: What this receptor recognizes is not known. Within one base of it there is no much larger clone, and no base qualities were kept.

Spanning cysteine to phenylalanine, the CDR3 consists of 14 amino acids. Only the CDR3 DNA stays, 42 bases, in frame from base 1. Based on the germline V gene, the CDR1 and CDR2 sequences are SGHVS and FQNEAQ. V is reduced by 0 bases and J by 3 bases, leaving a spacing of 6 bases between them. Sequenced sample: PBMCs. The receptor comes from a woman between 40 and 55 years old in good health and CMV-seronegative. The chain employs TRBV7-8 and TRBJ1-5; the D gene is perhaps TRBD1, on 5 matching bases. The DNA sequence is as follows: TGTGCCAGCAGCTTAGCGACAGTCAATCAGCCCCAGCATTTT. Its translation reads: CASSLATVNQPQHF. With all but the CDR3 taken from the reference TRBV7-8 and TRBJ1-5 genes, the full variable domain is: GAGVSQSPRYKVAKRGQDVALRCDPISGHVSLFWYQQALGQGPEFLTYFQNEAQLDKSGLPSDRFFAERPEGSVSTLKIQRTQQEDSAVYLCASSLATVNQPQHFGDGTRLSIL.